The source of this TCR beta chain is a study of early T cells in non-severe SARS-CoV-2 infection. Notes on the study in general: Private and CD4 specificities were missed by VDJdb matching, skewed to anti-spike CD8.

This clonotype was detected ten times or more. Its antigen is undetermined. CDR1 is MRHNA, CDR2 SNTAGT, per germline. This CDR3 is 14 amino acids long. Trimming took 2 bases from V and 0 from J, leaving 5 bases between them. Each single cDNA molecule received a unique molecular identifier. In TCRdb, the 5' RACE reads were re-called with MiXCR into one record per CDR3 protein. The table records tens of thousands of distinct CDR3 sequences, over 4% of them present only once. The rearrangement uses TRBV6-4 and TRBJ2-1; D perhaps matches TRBD2 (5 bases). The specimen comprised whole blood, sampled at baseline. This clonotype was obtained from an adult who was a healthcare worker with PCR-confirmed SARS-CoV-2 infection or an uninfected control (not recorded which). As DNA, the CDR3 is TGTGCCAGCAGTGACGGGAGCTCCTACAATGAGCAGTTCTTC. Encoded protein: CASSDGSSYNEQFF.